One and the same sample provided the 27 T cell receptor beta chains below, sequenced in a study of cytomegalovirus exposure and HLA in healthy donors. The PCR used 60 Vbeta and 13 Jbeta primers. The data were produced by immunoSEQ multiplex PCR, yet TCRdb's version contains in-frame clones alone and is incomplete. The repertoire includes around 150,000 clones, roughly three quarters of them detected once, and roughly 7% sits in the top ten. The sequenced material came from PBMCs. These receptors all stem from a male donor in good health and CMV-seropositive.

This clone was seen only a few times. This chain connects TRBV5-1 to TRBJ1-4; D remains ambiguous. Trimming removed 0 bases at V and 8 bases at J, with 14 bases between. This CDR3 is built from 15 residues. Germline-derived CDR1 and CDR2 are SGHRS and YFSETQ. The CDR3 loop is CASSLAPGLEEKLFF. The CDR3 DNA follows: TGCGCCAGCAGCTTGGCCCCCGGGTTAGAGGAAAAACTGTTTTTT. The complete variable domain, with remaining parts taken from reference TRBV5-1 and TRBJ1-4, reads KAGVTQTPRYLIKTRGQQVTLSCSPISGHRSVSWYQQTPGQGLQFLFEYFSETQRNKGNFPGRFSGRQFSNSRSEMNVSTLELGDSALYLCASSLAPGLEEKLFFGSGTQLSVL.

The chain recombines TRBV19 with TRBJ1-2; tentative D call: TRBD1 (6 bases). The CDR3 is 12 residues long. Deletions cut 5 bases from V and 8 bases from J, with 12 bases between. The germline CDR1 and CDR2 sequences are LNHDA and SQIVND (reference sequence). The CDR3 DNA sequence: TGTGCCAGTAGTCCAAGCAGGGGCGGCTACACCTTC. Translated: CASSPSRGGYTF.

The rearrangement uses TRBV27 and TRBJ2-3; D possibly corresponds to TRBD1 (5 bases). Between the trimmed V and J ends, which lost 7 bases and 2 bases, there was a span of 10 bases. The germline V gene has CDR1 MNHEY and CDR2 SMNVEV (reference sequence). The CDR3 has 13 residues. The CDR3 coding sequence is TGTGCCAGCATCTCGGACAACACAGATACGCAGTATTTT. It is translated as CASISDNTDTQYF.

The V and J genes are TRBV25-1 and TRBJ2-7, with a tentative D call TRBD1 (6 bases). CDR1 and CDR2 from the germline V gene are MGHDK and SYGVNS. CDR3 length equals 14 residues. Between the trimmed V and J ends, which lost 5 bases and 0 bases, there was a span of 11 bases. The CDR3 nucleotides read TGTGCCAGCAGTATGACAGGTCTCTCCTACGAGCAGTACTTC. Its protein is CASSMTGLSYEQYF.

This sequence joins TRBV5-6 and TRBJ2-5; a possible D gene is TRBD2 (6 bases). The J call may be faulty, since TRBJ2-7 better matches the DNA end. The CDR3 is made up of 15 amino acids. Germline-derived CDR1 and CDR2 are SGHDT and YYEEEE. In DNA form, the CDR3 reads TGTGCCAGCAGCTTTGAGGGACTCCTAACCTACGAGCAGTACTTC. This encodes CASSFEGLLTYEQYF.

The V gene is TRBV2, the J gene TRBJ2-7; no clear D gene. Germline loops: CDR1 SNHLY, CDR2 FYNNEI. The CDR3 has 11 amino acids. With 6 bases removed from V and 6 bases from J, the gap between germline ends came to 9 bases. The CDR3 here is CASRRGGEQYF. The CDR3 DNA sequence: TGTGCCAGCAGGAGAGGCGGCGAGCAGTACTTC. The full variable domain, in which reference TRBV2 and TRBJ2-7 provide the parts outside the CDR3, is EPEVTQTPSHQVTQMGQEVILRCVPISNHLYFYWYRQILGQKVEFLVSFYNNEISEKSEIFDDQFSVERPDGSNFTLKIRSTKLEDSAMYFCASRRGGEQYFGPGTRLTVT.

The chain is built from TRBV27 and TRBJ1-3; D uncertain. The CDR3 runs to 13 residues. V was cut by 5 bases and J by 9 bases, with 14 bases left in between. Per germline, CDR1 MNHEY and CDR2 SMNVEV (reference sequence). CDR3 residues: CASSDPWRSTIYF. DNA of the CDR3: TGTGCCAGCAGTGATCCCTGGAGGAGCACCATATATTTT.

V is TRBV30 and J is TRBJ2-3, with no clear D. The CDR3 sequence is 14 residues long. Germline assignment: CDR1 GTSNPN and CDR2 SVGIG (reference sequence). V shed 0 bases and J shed 0 bases, with 7 bases lying between them. The CDR3 loop is CAWSVHGSTDTQYF. The CDR3 DNA reads as TGTGCCTGGAGTGTACACGGGAGCACAGATACGCAGTATTTT.

The rearrangement uses TRBV5-6 and TRBJ1-1; possible D gene TRBD1, 6 bases. The CDR3 totals 16 residues. Germline values: CDR1 SGHDT, CDR2 YYEEEE. Trimming pared 2 bases from V and 1 base from J, leaving 15 bases between. CDR3 nucleotides: TGTGCCAGCAGCTTAGGGACGGGCAGGGGGAACACTGAAGCTTTCTTT. Translating gives CASSLGTGRGNTEAFF.

The chain is built from TRBV4-1 and TRBJ2-1, with 8 bases matching TRBD2. This CDR3 has 18 amino acids. The V and J ends lost 0 bases and 3 bases, in that order; junction bases with no gene match: 10. Germline CDR1 and CDR2: MGHRA and YSYEKL. CDR3 sequence reads: CASSQERLSGGRYNEQFF. For the CDR3, the DNA is TGCGCCAGCAGCCAAGAAAGGCTTTCGGGGGGGCGCTACAATGAGCAGTTCTTC.

The V gene is TRBV28, the J gene TRBJ2-2; D is perhaps TRBD2 (5 bases). With 3 bases removed from V and 5 bases from J, the gap between germline ends came to 7 bases. CDR1 is MDHEN, CDR2 SYDVKM, per germline. The CDR3 spans 13 residues. CDR3 DNA sequence: TGTGCCAGCAGTTTGGAGGAAACCGGGGAGCTGTTTTTT. This codes for CASSLEETGELFF.

The genes are TRBV6-1 and TRBJ2-1; D is undetermined. The germline V and J ends were trimmed by 11 bases and 4 bases, with 21 bases remaining between them. The CDR3 totals 15 residues. Germline V gene sequence: CDR1 MNHNS, CDR2 SASEGT. The CDR3 sequence is CAVTENPSVYNEQFF. The DNA of the CDR3 is TGTGCCGTCACAGAAAACCCCTCGGTGTACAATGAGCAGTTCTTC.

A remark on this clone: The junction and the germline gene differ at one end; a read error may be behind it. This sample also contains other DNA sequences that code for the same CDR3. The rearrangement joins TRBV7-2 to TRBJ1-1; the D gene is possibly TRBD1 (6 bases). The CDR3 totals 14 residues. CDR1 is SGHTA, CDR2 FQGNSA, per germline. The CDR3 sequence is CASFLGGLYTEAFF. The DNA of the CDR3 is TGTGCCAGCTTCCTCGGGGGGCTCTACACTGAGGCTTTCTTT.

The chain is built from TRBV7-9 and TRBJ2-7; D not resolved. This CDR3 spans 13 amino acids. CDR1 is SEHNR, CDR2 FQNEAQ, per germline (reference sequence). V lost 2 bases and J lost 0, with 5 bases in between. The CDR3 here is CASSLSGSYEQYF. CDR3 bases: TGTGCCAGCAGCTTATCCGGCTCCTACGAGCAGTACTTC.

DNA for the CDR3: TGTGCCAGCAGTCGACAGGGGGGAGATAATTCACCCCTCCACTTT. Its protein is CASSRQGGDNSPLHF. The chain links TRBV6-5 to TRBJ1-6; 9 nucleotides agree with TRBD1. CDR1 is MNHEY, CDR2 SVGAGI, per germline. J was trimmed by 5 bases and V by 5 bases; bases with no gene match: 4. The CDR3 contains 15 residues.

This clone is a singleton in its sample. V is TRBV5-1 and J is TRBJ1-1; weak D call: TRBD1 (6 bases). The length of the CDR3 is 17 residues. CDR1 and CDR2 (germline): SGHRS, YFSETQ. Trimming shortened V by 6 bases and J by 5 bases, and 26 bases separated the two germline ends. The CDR3 nucleotides are TGCGCCAGCACCCTATCTCTTCGACAGGCTGGACAAACTGAAGCTTTCTTT. Encoded protein: CASTLSLRQAGQTEAFF.

V is TRBV7-2 and J is TRBJ2-2; possibly TRBD1 for D (5 bases). The V and J ends lost 4 bases and 6 bases respectively, with 15 bases between them. The germline V gene has CDR1 SGHTA and CDR2 FQGNSA. The CDR3 runs to 15 residues. As DNA, the CDR3 is TGTGCCAGCAGCTCTCAGGGATGGAAGGCCGGGGAGCTGTTTTTT. It translates to CASSSQGWKAGELFF.

The chain couples TRBV30 to TRBJ2-5, with 9 bases that match TRBD2. With 0 bases clipped from V and 1 base from J, the junction kept 6 bases outside the gene matches. Germline loops: CDR1 GTSNPN, CDR2 SVGIG (reference sequence). This CDR3 has 16 residues. CDR3 loop: CAWSVPSGGSQETQYF. The CDR3, as DNA: TGTGCCTGGAGTGTACCAAGCGGGGGGTCCCAAGAGACCCAGTACTTC.

This sequence joins TRBV5-1 and TRBJ2-1; a weak D match, TRBD1 (5 bases). The CDR3 totals 12 residues. The V gene lost 5 bases and the J gene lost 6 bases, with 9 bases spanning the gap. CDR1 and CDR2 from the germline V gene are SGHRS and YFSETQ. CDR3: CASSQDTNEQFF. The CDR3 nucleotides read TGCGCCAGCAGTCAGGACACCAATGAGCAGTTCTTC.

The CDR3 spells CASSMGHGPYEQYF. The CDR3 coding sequence is TGTGCCAGCAGTATGGGACACGGACCCTACGAGCAGTACTTC. The chain recombines TRBV6-5 with TRBJ2-5; D is possibly TRBD1 (6 bases). The J call may not be correct, given that the DNA end is closer to TRBJ2-7. The CDR3 sequence is 14 residues long. CDR1 and CDR2 (germline): MNHEY, SVGAGI.

The chain is built from TRBV13 and TRBJ2-1, with D tentatively TRBD1 (5 bases). This CDR3 has 15 residues. V was clipped by 5 bases and J by 8 bases, with 19 bases between them. Germline lookup yields CDR1 PRHDT and CDR2 FYEKMQ (reference sequence). The CDR3 nucleotides are TGTGCCAGCAGCCCGCGTCAGTCTAGGGGTTATGAGCAGTTCTTC. It yields the protein CASSPRQSRGYEQFF.

Here the CDR3 DNA reads TGTGCCAGCAGCGCAAGGGGACAGGTAATCGAGCAGTACTTC. It codes for CASSARGQVIEQYF. This chain uses TRBV11-2 with TRBJ2-7; TRBD1 aligns across 8 bases. Germline CDR1 reads SGHAT; CDR2 reads FQNNGV. CDR3 length: 14 amino acids. The junction had 9 bases not matched to a gene; V was cut back by 5 bases and J by 6 bases.

V gene TRBV2 combines with J gene TRBJ2-6; 9 bases map to TRBD1. Germline CDR1 SNHLY, CDR2 FYNNEI. The CDR3 length is 17 residues. V gave up 2 bases and J gave up 2 bases; unmatched junction bases: 4. The CDR3 sequence: CASSEWDRAAGANVLTF. The CDR3 nucleotides read TGTGCCAGCAGTGAATGGGACAGGGCAGCTGGGGCCAACGTCCTGACTTTC.

J is TRBJ2-7 and V is TRBV4-2; TRBD2 agrees at 8 bases. The germline gives CDR1 LGHNA, CDR2 YNFKEQ. CDR3 length equals 17 residues. With V trimmed by 4 bases and J by 7 bases, 18 bases remained unmatched. The CDR3 DNA follows: TGTGCCAGCAGCCCCTCCGATAGCAGCGGGGGTCCTAGAGAGCAGTACTTC. Its protein product is CASSPSDSSGGPREQYF.

V gene TRBV27 combines with J gene TRBJ2-7; a possible D gene is TRBD1 (6 bases). Germline CDR1 and CDR2: MNHEY and SMNVEV (reference sequence). This CDR3 region has 14 residues. V was clipped by 6 bases and J by 2 bases, with 14 bases between them. This chain's CDR3 is CASSPSPGAYEQYF. DNA for the CDR3: TGTGCCAGCAGCCCTTCTCCAGGGGCCTACGAGCAGTACTTC.

This rearrangement joins TRBV19 to TRBJ2-5, with D tentatively TRBD1 (5 bases). Germline V CDR1 and CDR2: LNHDA, SQIVND (reference sequence). The germline V and J ends were trimmed by 1 base and 3 bases, with 18 bases remaining between them. The CDR3 runs 17 residues. As DNA, the CDR3 is TGTGCCAGTAGTATAGCCCCTCTACAGGAGATAAAAGAGACCCAGTACTTC. It yields the protein CASSIAPLQEIKETQYF. The whole variable domain, remainder taken from reference TRBV19 and TRBJ2-5, is DGGITQSPKYLFRKEGQNVTLSCEQNLNHDAMYWYRQDPGQGLRLIYYSQIVNDFQKGDIAEGYSVSREKKESFPLTVTSAQKNPTAFYLCASSIAPLQEIKETQYFGPGTRLLVL.

The V call is TRBV2, the J call TRBJ2-6, with 7 bases lining up with TRBD2. V was clipped by 9 bases and J by 3 bases; unmatched bases: 5. This CDR3 is built from 14 residues. From germline, CDR1 is SNHLY and CDR2 FYNNEI. Written as DNA, the CDR3 is TGTGCCAGGGGACTAAAAATTGGGGCCAACGTCCTGACTTTC. It is translated as CARGLKIGANVLTF.